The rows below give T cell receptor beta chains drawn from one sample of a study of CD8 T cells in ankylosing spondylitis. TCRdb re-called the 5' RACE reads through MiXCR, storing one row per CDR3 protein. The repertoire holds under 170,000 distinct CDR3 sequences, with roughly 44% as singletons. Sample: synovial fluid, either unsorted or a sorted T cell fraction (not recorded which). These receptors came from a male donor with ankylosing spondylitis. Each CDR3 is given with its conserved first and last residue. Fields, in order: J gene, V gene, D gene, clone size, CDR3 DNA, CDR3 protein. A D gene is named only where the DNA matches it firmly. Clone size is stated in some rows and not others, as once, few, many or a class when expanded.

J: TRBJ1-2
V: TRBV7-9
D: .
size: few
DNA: TGTGCCAGCAGCTTTGGTCGGGACGGCTATGGCTACACCTTC
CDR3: CASSFGRDGYGYTF

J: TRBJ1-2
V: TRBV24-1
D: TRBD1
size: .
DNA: TGTGCCACCAGTGATGGGACAGGGGGCGAGACTGATGGCTACACCTTC
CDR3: CATSDGTGGETDGYTF

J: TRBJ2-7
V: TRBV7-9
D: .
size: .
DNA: TGTGCCAGCAACTCTTCGGTAGCCCCCTACGAGCAGTACTTC
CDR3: CASNSSVAPYEQYF

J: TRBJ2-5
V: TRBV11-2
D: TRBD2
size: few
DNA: TGTGCCAGCAGCTTATATCCTGTTGGACTAGACCAAGAGACCCAGTACTTC
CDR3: CASSLYPVGLDQETQYF

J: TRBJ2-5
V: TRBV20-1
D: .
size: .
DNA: TGCAGTGCTAGACCGCCTAGAAGGGAGACCCAGTACTTC
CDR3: CSARPPRRETQYF

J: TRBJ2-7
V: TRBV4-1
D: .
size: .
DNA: TGCGCCAGCAGCCAAGGGGTCCTTAGCGGACCGCGGCGTTACGAGCAGTACTTC
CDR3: CASSQGVLSGPRRYEQYF

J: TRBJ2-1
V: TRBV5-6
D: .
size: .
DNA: TGTGCCAGCAGCTCGGACTACCCGAGCTCCTACAATGAGCAGTTCTTC
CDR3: CASSSDYPSSYNEQFF

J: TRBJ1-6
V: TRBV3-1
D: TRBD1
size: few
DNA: TGTGCCAGCAGCCAAGACGGTAAGGGGTCGGGACAGACGATCTATAATTCACCCCTCCACTTT
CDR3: CASSQDGKGSGQTIYNSPLHF

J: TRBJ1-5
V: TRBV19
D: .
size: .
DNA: TGTGCCAGTAGTATCTGGTCCCAGGGTCAGCCCCAGCATTTT
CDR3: CASSIWSQGQPQHF

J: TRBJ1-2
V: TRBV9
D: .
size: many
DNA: TGTGCCAGCAGCGTGGAGATCGTGGGGGGCTATGGCTACACCTTC
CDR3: CASSVEIVGGYGYTF

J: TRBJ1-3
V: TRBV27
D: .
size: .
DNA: TGTGCCAGCAGTTCAGGGTTGGGAGGAAACACCATATATTTT
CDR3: CASSSGLGGNTIYF

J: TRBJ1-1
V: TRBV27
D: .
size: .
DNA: TGTGCCAGCAGTTTAATGGGGGCAGGCACTGAAGCTTTCTTT
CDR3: CASSLMGAGTEAFF

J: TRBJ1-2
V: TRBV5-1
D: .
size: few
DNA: TGCGCCAGCAGCTTGGCGGAGGGCTATGGCTACACCTTC
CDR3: CASSLAEGYGYTF

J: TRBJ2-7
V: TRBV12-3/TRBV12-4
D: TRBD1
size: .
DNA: TGTGCCAGCAGCTGGGACAGGGACTACGAGCAGTACTTC
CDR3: CASSWDRDYEQYF

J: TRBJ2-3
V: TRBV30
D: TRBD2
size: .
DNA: TGTGCCTGGAGCCGACTAGCGGGAGTCGGTACGCAGTATTTT
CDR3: CAWSRLAGVGTQYF

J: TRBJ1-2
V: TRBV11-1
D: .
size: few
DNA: TGTGCCAGCAGCTTAGCATTCGCGCAGGGACGGATTAACTATGGCTACACCTTC
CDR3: CASSLAFAQGRINYGYTF

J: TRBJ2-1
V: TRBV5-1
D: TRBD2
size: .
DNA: TGCGCCAGCAGCTCGGGACTAGCGGGACAAAGAGGAGAATACAATGAGCAGTTCTTC
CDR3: CASSSGLAGQRGEYNEQFF

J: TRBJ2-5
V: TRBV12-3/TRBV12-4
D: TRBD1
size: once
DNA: TGTGCCAGCAGCGACCCGGGACAGGGAGGCTGGGAGACCCAGTACTTC
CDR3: CASSDPGQGGWETQYF

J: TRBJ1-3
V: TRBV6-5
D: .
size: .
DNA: TGTGCCAGCAGTTTACCGACAGTGTTTAACTCTGGAAACACCATATATTTT
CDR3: CASSLPTVFNSGNTIYF

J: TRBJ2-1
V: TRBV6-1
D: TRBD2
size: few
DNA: TGTGCGGGGGGGATTGAGCAGTTCTTC
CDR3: CAGGIEQFF

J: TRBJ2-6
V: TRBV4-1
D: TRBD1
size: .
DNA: TGCGCCAGCAGCCAAAGAACCCTACAGGGGGCCCTTCCGATCGGGGCCAACGTCCTGACTTTC
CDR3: CASSQRTLQGALPIGANVLTF

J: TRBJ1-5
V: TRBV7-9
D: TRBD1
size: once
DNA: TGTGCCAGCAGCTTAGACAGGGGGGCAGATCAGCCCCAGCATTTT
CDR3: CASSLDRGADQPQHF

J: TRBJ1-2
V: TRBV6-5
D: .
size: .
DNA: TGTGCCAGCAGTTATTGGTCCCGCTTCTTACGTGGCTACACCTTC
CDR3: CASSYWSRFLRGYTF

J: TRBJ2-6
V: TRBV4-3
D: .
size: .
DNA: TGCGCCAGCAGCCAAGACGACAGGACCTCTGGGGCCAACGTCCTGACTTTC
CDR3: CASSQDDRTSGANVLTF

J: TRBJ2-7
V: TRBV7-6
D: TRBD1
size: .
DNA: TGTGCCAGCAGCTTAGAAATGGGGACAGCTATCTACGAGCAGTACTTC
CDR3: CASSLEMGTAIYEQYF

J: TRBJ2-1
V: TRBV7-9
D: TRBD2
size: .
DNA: TGTGCCAGCAGCTTAGAGGGAACTAGCGGTTCCTACAATGAGCAGTTCTTC
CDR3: CASSLEGTSGSYNEQFF

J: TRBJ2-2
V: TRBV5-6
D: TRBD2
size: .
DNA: TGTGCCAGCAGCTTGGCCTATAGGGACTACGCCACCGGGGAGCTGTTTTTT
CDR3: CASSLAYRDYATGELFF

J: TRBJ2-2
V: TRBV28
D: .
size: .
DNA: TGTGCCAGCAGAGTCTGGAGTGACACCGCATCGAACACCGGGGAGCTGTTTTTT
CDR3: CASRVWSDTASNTGELFF

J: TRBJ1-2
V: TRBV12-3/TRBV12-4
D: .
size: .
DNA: TGTGCCAGCACCTCGAACCCATCCTATGGCTACACCTTC
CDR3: CASTSNPSYGYTF

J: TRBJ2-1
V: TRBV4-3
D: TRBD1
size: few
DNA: TGCGCCAGCAGCCAAAGACAGGGGGTGTACAATGAGCAGTTCTTC
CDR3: CASSQRQGVYNEQFF

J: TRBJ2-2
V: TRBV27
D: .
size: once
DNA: TGTGCCAGCAGTTTACTCCGGGAAATAGCCGGGGAGCTGTTTTTT
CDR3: CASSLLREIAGELFF

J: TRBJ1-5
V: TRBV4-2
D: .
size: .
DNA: TGTGCCAGCAGCCAAGAGGTCGGGGCTAGTCAGCCCCAGCATTTT
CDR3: CASSQEVGASQPQHF

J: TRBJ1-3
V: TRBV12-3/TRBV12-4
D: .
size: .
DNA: TGTGCCAGCAGGACTGGAAGCTCTGGAAACACCATATATTTT
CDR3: CASRTGSSGNTIYF

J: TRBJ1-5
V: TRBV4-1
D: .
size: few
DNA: TGCGCCAGCAGCCAAGTTTTTGTGGTTCAGCCCCAGCATTTT
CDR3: CASSQVFVVQPQHF

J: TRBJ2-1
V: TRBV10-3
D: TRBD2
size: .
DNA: TGTGCCATCAGCCAACTAGCGGGGGGGCAGAATGAGCAGTTCTTC
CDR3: CAISQLAGGQNEQFF

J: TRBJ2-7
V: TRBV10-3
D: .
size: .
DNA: TGTGCCATCAGGACAACCGGGACACCCTACGAGCAGTACTTC
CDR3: CAIRTTGTPYEQYF

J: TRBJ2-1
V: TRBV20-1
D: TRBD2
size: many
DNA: TGCAGTGCTAGAGATGGCATGAGGACTAGCGCTCACTCCTACAATGAGCAGTTCTTC
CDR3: CSARDGMRTSAHSYNEQFF

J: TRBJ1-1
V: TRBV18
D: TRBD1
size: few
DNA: TGTGCCAGCTCACTGGGGGACAGGTTGGCCTGGCGAGCTTTCTTT
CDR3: CASSLGDRLAWRAFF

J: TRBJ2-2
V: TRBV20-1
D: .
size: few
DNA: TGCAGTGCTAGAAACACCGGGGAGCTGTTTTTT
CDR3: CSARNTGELFF

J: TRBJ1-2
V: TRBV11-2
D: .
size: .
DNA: TGTGCCAGCAGCTTAGTGGGGGAGGGAAACTATGGCTACACCTTC
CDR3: CASSLVGEGNYGYTF

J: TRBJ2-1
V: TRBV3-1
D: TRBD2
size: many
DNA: TGTGCCAGCAGCCAAGGACGGGCAACTAGCGGGGGGAAGGGGTTTGAGCAGTTCTTC
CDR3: CASSQGRATSGGKGFEQFF

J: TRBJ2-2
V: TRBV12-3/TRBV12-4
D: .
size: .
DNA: TGTGCCAGCAGTTTATGGTCAGCCTTGAACACCGGGGAGCTGTTTTTT
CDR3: CASSLWSALNTGELFF

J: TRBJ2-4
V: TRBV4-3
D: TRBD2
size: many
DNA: TGCGCCAGCAGCCAAGATCCTAGCGGGATAGCCAAAAACATTCAGTACTTC
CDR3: CASSQDPSGIAKNIQYF

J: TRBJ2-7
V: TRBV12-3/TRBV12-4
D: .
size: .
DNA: TGTGCCAGCAGTTCCACTAACAGGGAGGAGGAGCAGTACTTC
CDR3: CASSSTNREEEQYF

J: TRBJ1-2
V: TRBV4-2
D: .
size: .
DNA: TGTGCCAGCAGTCGAACATGCTGCGGCTACACCTTC
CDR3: CASSRTCCGYTF

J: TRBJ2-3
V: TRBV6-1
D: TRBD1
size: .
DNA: TGTGCCAGCAGCCGGGACAGGGGTCTAGGTACGCAGTATTTT
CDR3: CASSRDRGLGTQYF

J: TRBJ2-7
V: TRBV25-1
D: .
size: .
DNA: TGTGCCAGCAGGAGGAGGGTTGGTTACGAGCAGTACTTC
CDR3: CASRRRVGYEQYF

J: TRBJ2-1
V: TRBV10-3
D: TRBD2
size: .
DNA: TGTGCCATCAGTGGGTCGCGGGAGGGATTCTACAATGAGCAGTTCTTC
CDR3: CAISGSREGFYNEQFF

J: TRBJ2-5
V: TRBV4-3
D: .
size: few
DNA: TGCGCCAGCAGCCAAGGCCTCCTAGGACTCTCCCAAGAGACCCAGTACTTC
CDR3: CASSQGLLGLSQETQYF

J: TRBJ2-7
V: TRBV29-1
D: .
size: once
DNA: TGCAGCGTTGAAGGGGTTGGGGGCTACGAGCAGTACTTC
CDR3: CSVEGVGGYEQYF

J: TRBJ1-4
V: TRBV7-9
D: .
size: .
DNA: TGTGCCAGCAGCTTAGTCGGCTGGGCAGGGGTGGATGAAAAACTGTTTTTT
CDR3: CASSLVGWAGVDEKLFF

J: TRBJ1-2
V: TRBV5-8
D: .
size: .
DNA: TGTGCCAAAGGAAGGATAAGGGCATGGGGGAACTATGGCTACACCTTC
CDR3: CAKGRIRAWGNYGYTF

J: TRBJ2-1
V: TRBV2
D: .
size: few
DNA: TGTGCCAGCCCCCCCCCACCCAGCTCCTACAATGAGCAGTTCTTC
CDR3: CASPPPPSSYNEQFF

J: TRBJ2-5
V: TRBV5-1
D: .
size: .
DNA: TGCGCCAGCAGCTTTATGGGCCAGTACCAAGAGACCCAGTACTTC
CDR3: CASSFMGQYQETQYF